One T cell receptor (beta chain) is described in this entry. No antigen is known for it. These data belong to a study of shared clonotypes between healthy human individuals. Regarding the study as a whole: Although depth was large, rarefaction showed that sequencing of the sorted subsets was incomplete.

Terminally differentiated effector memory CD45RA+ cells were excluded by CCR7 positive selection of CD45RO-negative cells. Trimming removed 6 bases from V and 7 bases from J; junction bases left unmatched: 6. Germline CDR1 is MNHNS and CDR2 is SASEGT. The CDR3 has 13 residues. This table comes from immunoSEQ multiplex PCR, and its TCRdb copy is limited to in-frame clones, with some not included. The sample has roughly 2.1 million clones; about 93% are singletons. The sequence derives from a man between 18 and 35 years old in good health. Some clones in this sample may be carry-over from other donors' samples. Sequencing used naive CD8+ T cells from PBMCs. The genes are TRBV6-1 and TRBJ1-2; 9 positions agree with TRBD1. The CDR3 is CASSDGTGFGYTF. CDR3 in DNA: TGTGCCAGCAGCGACGGGACAGGGTTTGGCTACACCTTC.